Listed here are 7 T cell receptor beta chains from one sample, sequenced in a study of shared clonotypes between healthy human individuals. The naive CD8 population came from CD45RO-negative cells selected for CCR7, without terminally differentiated effector memory CD45RA+ cells. Data came from immunoSEQ multiplex PCR; TCRdb stores just in-frame clones and leaves some out. The table includes around 600,000 clones, approximately 96% detected once. The sequenced material came from naive CD8+ T cells sorted from blood. Receptors originate from a woman aged 25-40 years in good health.

The chain couples TRBV5-4 to TRBJ2-1; 9 bases line up with TRBD2. CDR3 length equals 19 residues. Germline values: CDR1 SGHNT, CDR2 YYREEE (reference sequence). V shed 4 bases and J 0 bases; nucleotides not matched to a gene: 14. The CDR3 loop reads CASSPVGTSTDSSYNEQFF. DNA of the CDR3: TGTGCCAGCAGCCCCGTTGGGACTAGCACCGATAGCTCCTACAATGAGCAGTTCTTC.

J is TRBJ1-4 and V is TRBV21-1. TRBV21-1 is flagged as a pseudogene. This CDR3 comprises 18 residues. CDR3 nucleotide sequence: TGTGCCAGCAGCCCCCGGGGAGAGGGCCCGACCTTAAATGAAAAACTGTTTTTT. Amino acid sequence: CASSPRGEGPTLNEKLFF.

The V and J genes are TRBV5-6 and TRBJ2-5, with D unclear. Germline CDR1 reads SGHDT; CDR2 reads YYEEEE. V lost 1 base to trimming and J lost 3 bases, with 13 bases between them. The CDR3 is made up of 15 amino acids. Written as DNA, the CDR3 is TGTGCCAGCAGCTTGTTCGCGAGCGTAAAAGAGACCCAGTACTTC. It yields the protein CASSLFASVKETQYF.

CDR3 loop: CASSAGIRDYEQYF. CDR3 coding DNA: TGTGCCAGCAGTGCCGGGATTAGAGACTACGAGCAGTACTTC. V gene TRBV2 combines with J gene TRBJ2-5, with D tentatively TRBD2 (5 bases). The DNA matches TRBJ2-7 better at its end, which makes the J call doubtful. There are 14 residues in the CDR3. Germline V gene lookup returns CDR1 SNHLY and CDR2 FYNNEI.

The rearrangement links TRBV13 to TRBJ1-2, with D perhaps matching TRBD1 (6 bases). V was cut by 1 base and J by 4 bases, with 13 bases left in between. Germline CDR1 and CDR2: PRHDT and FYEKMQ (reference sequence). This CDR3 contains 15 residues. CDR3 bases: TGTGCCAGCAGCTTAGACAGGGCGCTTGGCTATGGCTACACCTTC. It yields the protein CASSLDRALGYGYTF.

The chain uses TRBV29-1 and TRBJ2-7; either TRBD1 or TRBD2 may fit D (5 bases each). V was shortened by 1 base and J by 0 bases, with 10 bases between the two germline ends. CDR3 size: 14 residues. The germline V gene encodes CDR1 SQVTM and CDR2 ANQGSEA. The CDR3 region is CSVEGGGLSYEQYF. CDR3 nucleotide sequence: TGCAGCGTTGAAGGGGGCGGACTCTCCTACGAGCAGTACTTC.

With respect to this clone: The same CDR3 is also encoded by other DNA sequences in this sample. This chain links TRBV27 with TRBJ2-1, with 14 bases lining up with TRBD2. There are 15 residues in the CDR3. V trimming: 5 bases; J trimming: 9 bases; junction bases outside the gene matches: 6. From germline, CDR1 is MNHEY and CDR2 SMNVEV (reference sequence). The CDR3 is CASSPGTSGRGEQFF. CDR3 nucleotides: TGTGCCAGCAGTCCCGGGACTAGCGGGAGAGGTGAGCAGTTCTTC.